Following are 30 T cell receptor delta chains from one sample sequenced in a study of gamma-delta chains in newborns, infants, children. TCRdb reanalysed the reads via CATT. Among 4,000 to 6,000 delta-chain clones, about 3% were seen once, and the ten largest hold 12% to 15%. Sequenced input: blood. These TCRs come from a child who was a newborn, infant or young child, either healthy, febrile or measles-vaccinated (not recorded which).

V gene TRDV1 combines with J gene TRDJ1, with TRDD3 matching 10 bases. The V gene's germline CDR1 is TSWWSYY and CDR2 QGS. The CDR3 runs 16 residues. Trimming took 2 bases from V and 0 from J; bases not matched to a gene: 3. As DNA, the CDR3 is TGTGCTCTTGGGGAAAGCACTGGGGGATACACCGATAAACTCATCTTT. Translating it yields CALGESTGGYTDKLIF.

This clone came up a few times. Compared with germline, one end of the junction differs, possibly owing to a read error. The sample holds other DNA sequences that translate to the same CDR3. J is TRDJ3 and V is TRDV2; 10 positions agree with TRDD3. CDR3 size: 19 residues. The germline V gene has CDR1 GEAIGNYY and CDR2 EKD. CDR3 sequence reads: CACDPLLGDSSWDTRQMFF. Written as DNA, the CDR3 is TGTGCCTGTGACCCCCTTCTGGGGGATAGCTCCTGGGACACACGACAGATGTTTTTC.

With regard to this clone: The same CDR3 also results from other DNA sequences found in this sample. The rearrangement links TRAV29/DV5 to TRDJ1, with 7 bases that match TRDD3. The CDR3 covers 18 residues. Germline V gene sequence: CDR1 NSMFDY, CDR2 ISSIKDK. Losses at the gene ends were 0 bases for V and 2 bases for J; bases not matched to a gene: 16. The CDR3 spells CAASVRMRGIAKTDKLIF. CDR3 bases: TGTGCAGCAAGCGTACGGATGAGGGGGATTGCCAAGACCGATAAACTCATCTTT.

The V call is TRDV2, the J call TRDJ3, with 7 bases matching TRDD3. The CDR3 length is 18 residues. Germline V CDR1 and CDR2: GEAIGNYY, EKD. The J segment lost 0 bases and the V segment lost 4 bases, leaving 8 bases of the junction unmatched. The CDR3 DNA reads as TGTGCCTGTGATGTACTGGGGACCAGCTCCTGGGACACCCGACAGATGTTTTTC. Amino acids: CACDVLGTSSWDTRQMFF.

The V gene is TRDV1, the J gene TRDJ1, with 10 bases fitting TRDD3. Germline CDR1 reads TSWWSYY; CDR2 reads QGS. J gave up 2 bases and V 0 bases, and 9 bases lay outside the gene matches. CDR3 length: 18 residues. The DNA for the CDR3 is TGTGCTCTTGGGGAACTGAAGGACTGGGGGATTGTGACCGATAAACTCATCTTT. Protein product: CALGELKDWGIVTDKLIF.

This clone came up a few times. J is TRDJ1 and V is TRDV1; TRDD3 is a possible D gene (8 bases). Germline CDR1 is TSWWSYY and CDR2 is QGS. The V end lost 1 base, the J end lost 1 base, and 22 bases lay between the germline ends. The CDR3 is made up of 19 amino acids. In DNA form, the CDR3 reads TGTGCTCTTGGGGAACCACCATTCCTACTGGGGGCTCCCACCGATAAACTCATCTTT. Residues: CALGEPPFLLGAPTDKLIF.

This clone has a handful of counts. With a much larger clone just one base away, this may be a read error. The V and J genes are TRDV2 and TRDJ3; D perhaps matches TRDD3 (5 bases). The CDR3 has 19 residues. Trimming took off 0 bases at V and 0 bases at J, with 14 bases between the two ends. The germline V gene has CDR1 GEAIGNYY and CDR2 EKD. The CDR3, as DNA: TGTGCCTGTGACACCGTACTGGTGGAGAGCTCCTGGGACACCCGACAGATGTTTTTC. Its translation is CACDTVLVESSWDTRQMFF.

CDR3 DNA sequence: TGTGCCTGTGACGTACTGGGGGATGCGAGCTCCTGGGACACCCGACAGATGTTTTTC. Residues: CACDVLGDASSWDTRQMFF. The J gene is TRDJ3, the V gene TRDV2, with 10 bases aligning to TRDD3. Germline V gene data show CDR1 as GEAIGNYY and CDR2 as EKD. The CDR3 spans 19 residues. V lost 3 bases and J lost 0; bases outside the gene matches: 7.

Within the sample, this clone is medium-sized (0.01 to 0.1%). The same CDR3 can be traced to other DNA sequences in this sample. V is TRDV2 and J is TRDJ1; D call uncertain. Trimming took 0 bases from V and 0 from J, leaving 10 bases between them. The CDR3 has 15 amino acids. Germline assignment: CDR1 GEAIGNYY and CDR2 EKD. CDR3 residues: CACDTVGLYTDKLIF. For the CDR3, the DNA is TGTGCCTGTGACACCGTCGGGTTGTACACCGATAAACTCATCTTT.

This clone appeared a few times. The V and J genes are TRDV2 and TRDJ1; 8 bases agree with TRDD3. CDR1 and CDR2 from the germline V gene are GEAIGNYY and EKD. V trimming: 6 bases; J trimming: 4 bases; junction bases outside the gene matches: 9. The CDR3 loop spans 14 amino acids. The CDR3, as DNA: TGTGCCTGTCATCCTTTACTGGGGGTCGATAAACTCATCTTT. Translated, it gives CACHPLLGVDKLIF.

This clone has a handful of counts. This rearrangement joins TRDV2 to TRDJ3; D gene uncertain. The germline V gene has CDR1 GEAIGNYY and CDR2 EKD. Trimming removed 1 base from V and 0 bases from J, with 9 bases in between. The CDR3 totals 17 residues. CDR3 coding DNA: TGTGCCTGTGACACTATTATAAGCTCCTGGGACACCCGACAGATGTTTTTC. Protein: CACDTIISSWDTRQMFF.

This clone is medium-sized (0.01 to 0.1%) within its sample. Other DNA variants within this sample encode the same CDR3. V and J are TRDV2 and TRDJ3, with TRDD3 matching 7 bases. Germline trimming cut 0 bases from V and 0 bases from J; bases unmatched to any gene: 4. This CDR3 contains 18 residues. Germline lookup yields CDR1 GEAIGNYY and CDR2 EKD. CDR3 protein: CACDTGGFSSWDTRQMFF. The CDR3 region has the DNA TGTGCCTGTGACACCGGGGGATTCAGCTCCTGGGACACCCGACAGATGTTTTTC.

V gene TRDV3 combines with J gene TRDJ1; 7 bases are shared with TRDD3. This CDR3 has 16 residues. Germline V CDR1 and CDR2: TVYSNPD, GDNSRS (reference sequence). The V gene end was trimmed by 0 bases and the J gene end by 2 bases; junction bases not matched to a gene: 12. The CDR3 is CAFSLSRGIRTDKLIF. The CDR3 coding sequence is TGTGCCTTTAGTTTAAGCCGGGGGATTAGGACCGATAAACTCATCTTT.

This clone was detected a few times. CDR3 sequence reads: CACDLVLGESWDTRQMFF. DNA of the CDR3: TGTGCCTGTGACCTCGTACTGGGGGAATCCTGGGACACCCGACAGATGTTTTTC. The chain couples TRDV2 to TRDJ3; 9 bases map to TRDD3. This CDR3 region has 18 residues. The germline V gene encodes CDR1 GEAIGNYY and CDR2 EKD. Trimming took 3 bases from V and 1 from J; bases not matched to a gene: 6.

This clone was counted between two and nine times. Other DNA sequences of this sample code for an identical CDR3. CDR3 loop: CACDTVHLGDMSSWDTRQMFF. The CDR3 DNA reads TGTGCCTGTGACACCGTACATCTGGGGGATATGAGCTCCTGGGACACCCGACAGATGTTTTTC. J is TRDJ3 and V is TRDV2; 10 bases line up with TRDD3. CDR1 GEAIGNYY and CDR2 EKD come from the germline V gene. Trimming at V came to 0 bases and at J to 0 bases, leaving 10 bases not matched to a gene. The CDR3 totals 21 residues.

This clone showed up just a few times. The chain uses TRDV2 and TRDJ1, with unresolved D. V shed 8 bases and J shed 0 bases, with 6 bases lying between them. CDR1 is GEAIGNYY and CDR2 is EKD in the germline V gene. The CDR3 sequence is 11 residues long. The chain's CDR3 is CASEYTDKLIF. The CDR3 coding sequence is TGTGCCTCCGAATACACCGATAAACTCATCTTT.

The sample holds a few counts of this clone. The gene calls are TRDV2 and TRDJ1; TRDD3 aligns across 7 bases. Per germline, CDR1 GEAIGNYY and CDR2 EKD. V lost 4 bases and J lost 3; bases outside the gene matches: 4. This CDR3 is 13 amino acids long. The CDR3 DNA reads TGTGCCTGTGAGTACTGGGGATCCGATAAACTCATCTTT. Its protein is CACEYWGSDKLIF.

By share of the sample, this clone is medium-sized (0.01 to 0.1%). This rearrangement joins TRDV2 to TRDJ1, with D possibly TRDD3 on 6 matching bases. V lost 2 bases to trimming and J lost 0 bases, with 9 bases between them. The CDR3 has 14 amino acids. Germline lookup yields CDR1 GEAIGNYY and CDR2 EKD. The CDR3 DNA follows: TGTGCCTGTGACAGTTGGGGATACACCGATAAACTCATCTTT. Encoded protein: CACDSWGYTDKLIF.

The rearrangement links TRDV3 to TRDJ1, with 12 bases lining up with TRDD3. Germline trimming cut 2 bases from V and 0 bases from J; bases unmatched to any gene: 19. CDR1 and CDR2 from the germline V gene are TVYSNPD and GDNSRS (reference sequence). This CDR3 contains 20 residues. The CDR3 DNA reads as TGTGCCTTTTCCCTTCGGGCCCTGGACTGGGGGATACCCCACACCGATAAACTCATCTTT. This encodes CAFSLRALDWGIPHTDKLIF.

This clone rates as medium-sized. This chain links TRAV29/DV5 with TRDJ3; TRDD3 might be the D (6 bases). The CDR3 has 15 residues. CDR1 and CDR2 (germline): NSMFDY, ISSIKDK. V was clipped by 0 bases and J by 3 bases, with 7 bases between them. The CDR3 bases are TGTGCAGCAAGCGTGGGGGTCTGGGACACCCGACAGATGTTTTTC. It encodes CAASVGVWDTRQMFF.

This clone is termed medium-sized (0.01 to 0.1%). The CDR3 reads CACDTLGDTRQTAQLFF. As DNA, the CDR3 is TGTGCCTGTGACACCCTGGGGGATACGCGGCAGACAGCACAACTCTTCTTT. The rearrangement links TRDV2 to TRDJ2; TRDD3 aligns across 12 bases. Germline lookup yields CDR1 GEAIGNYY and CDR2 EKD. V trimming: 0 bases; J trimming: 4 bases; junction bases outside the gene matches: 5. The CDR3 is made up of 17 amino acids.

This clone is categorized as medium-sized. The chain joins TRDV2 to TRDJ2; 11 positions agree with TRDD3. The germline CDR1 and CDR2 sequences are GEAIGNYY and EKD. The junction had 6 bases not matched to a gene; V was cut back by 3 bases and J by 4 bases. The CDR3 runs 16 residues. The CDR3: CACDLLGDKGTAQLFF. The CDR3 region has the DNA TGTGCCTGTGACCTACTGGGGGATAAGGGGACAGCACAACTCTTCTTT.

Relative to its sample, this clone is medium-sized (0.01 to 0.1%). The chain recombines TRDV2 with TRDJ3; 7 bases align to TRDD3. This CDR3 region has 19 residues. Germline trimming cut 0 bases from V and 0 bases from J; bases unmatched to any gene: 7. Germline V gives CDR1 GEAIGNYY, CDR2 EKD. CDR3 sequence: CACDTWGNLSSWDTRQMFF. The CDR3 DNA is TGTGCCTGTGACACCTGGGGGAATCTAAGCTCCTGGGACACCCGACAGATGTTTTTC.

This clone was counted a few times. One junction end does not reproduce the germline sequence, and a read error may be involved. The rearrangement links TRDV2 to TRDJ3; TRDD3 matches at 7 bases. Germline V gives CDR1 GEAIGNYY, CDR2 EKD. The CDR3 is made up of 18 amino acids. This chain's CDR3 is CACGTGYASSWDTRQMFF. The CDR3 DNA reads as TGTGCCTGTGGCACCGGATACGCTAGCTCCTGGGACACCCGACAGATGTTTTTC.

There are a few counts of this clone. This likely stems from a read error, as it lies one base from a far larger clone. The chain recombines TRDV2 with TRDJ1; 8 positions agree with TRDD3. Per the germline V gene, CDR1 is GEAIGNYY and CDR2 is EKD. With V trimmed by 3 bases and J by 1 base, 3 bases remained unmatched. This CDR3 spans 14 amino acids. CDR3 sequence: CACDVLGGTDKLIF. The CDR3 DNA sequence: TGTGCCTGTGACGTACTGGGGGGCACCGATAAACTCATCTTT.

Points on this clone: A much larger clonotype is one base distant, so this may be a read error. This specimen includes other DNA sequences encoding the same CDR3. V is TRDV2 and J is TRDJ3; TRDD3 matches 9 bases. Germline V gene data show CDR1 as GEAIGNYY and CDR2 as EKD. The length of the CDR3 is 18 residues. J lost 2 bases, V lost 0 bases, and 4 bases had no gene match. The CDR3 DNA follows: TGTGCCTGTGACACCGGGGGATACAGCCCCTGGGACACCCGACAGATGTTTTTC. Its translation: CACDTGGYSPWDTRQMFF.

CDR3 in amino acids: CALGDQGSNWGTSLTAQLFF. The DNA for the CDR3 is TGTGCTCTTGGGGACCAAGGGTCCAACTGGGGGACTTCTTTGACAGCACAACTCTTCTTT. The rearrangement links TRDV1 to TRDJ2; TRDD3 matches 9 bases. The V segment lost 3 bases and the J segment 0 bases; nucleotides outside the gene matches: 14. There are 20 residues in the CDR3. CDR1 and CDR2 (germline): TSWWSYY, QGS.

This clone has just a few counts. The rearrangement joins TRDV2 to TRDJ3; 13 nucleotides agree with TRDD3. Germline V gives CDR1 GEAIGNYY, CDR2 EKD. The CDR3 is 20 amino acids. Trimming took 2 bases from V and 0 from J; bases not matched to a gene: 6. The CDR3 loop is CACDILGDTKASWDTRQMFF. For the CDR3, the DNA is TGTGCCTGTGACATACTGGGGGATACGAAGGCCTCCTGGGACACCCGACAGATGTTTTTC.

The J gene is TRDJ3, the V gene TRDV2, with 8 bases matching TRDD3. V lost 0 bases, J lost 0 bases, and 9 bases stayed unmatched. Germline assignment: CDR1 GEAIGNYY and CDR2 EKD. CDR3 length: 20 residues. CDR3 region: CACDTGWGMQSSWDTRQMFF. In DNA, the CDR3 is TGTGCCTGTGACACCGGGTGGGGGATGCAAAGCTCCTGGGACACCCGACAGATGTTTTTC.

This clone was found a few times. Distinct nucleotide sequences in the sample also encode this CDR3. V and J are TRDV2 and TRDJ3, with TRDD3 as a possible D gene (6 bases). Germline V gene lookup returns CDR1 GEAIGNYY and CDR2 EKD. The CDR3 loop spans 18 amino acids. Trimming cost V 0 bases and J 0 bases, with 11 bases left between them. The CDR3 region has the DNA TGTGCCTGTGACACCTCCTGGGGAAGCTCCTGGGACACCCGACAGATGTTTTTC. Translating gives CACDTSWGSSWDTRQMFF.